Each of the 32 T cell receptor beta chains below was sequenced from the same sample in a study of blood T cell repertoires in COVID-19. The repertoire was sequenced with immunoSEQ multiplex PCR; TCRdb's copy has only in-frame clones and lacks some. The sample yields roughly 92,000 clones, around nine tenths seen once. Sequencing input: peripheral blood. The receptor source for this set is a man aged 45-65 years with acute or convalescent COVID-19.

The chain combines TRBV27 with TRBJ1-3; weak D call: TRBD1 (6 bases). CDR3 length: 15 amino acids. V was cut by 0 bases and J by 4 bases, with 10 bases left in between. Germline values: CDR1 MNHEY, CDR2 SMNVEV (reference sequence). The CDR3: CASSLSWTAGNTIYF. CDR3 nucleotides: TGTGCCAGCAGTTTATCATGGACAGCCGGAAACACCATATATTTT.

This chain uses TRBV27 with TRBJ2-7; the match to TRBD2 covers 7 bases. The length of the CDR3 is 12 residues. Trimming removed 7 bases from V and 2 bases from J; junction bases left unmatched: 2. The germline gives CDR1 MNHEY, CDR2 SMNVEV (reference sequence). This chain's CDR3 is CASKRGAYEQYF. The CDR3, as DNA: TGTGCCAGCAAGCGGGGAGCCTACGAGCAGTACTTC.

The J gene is TRBJ1-2, the V gene TRBV6-5; the D gene is possibly TRBD1 (6 bases). The V end lost 6 bases, the J end lost 4 bases, and 15 bases lay between the germline ends. The CDR3 extends over 14 amino acids. Germline assignment: CDR1 MNHEY and CDR2 SVGAGI. The CDR3 DNA sequence: TGTGCCAGCAGCGAGGGGTTGGGGGCCTATGGCTACACCTTC. Amino acid sequence: CASSEGLGAYGYTF.

V gene TRBV19 combines with J gene TRBJ1-2; TRBD1 matches 10 bases. V lost 0 bases, J lost 2 bases, and 3 bases stayed unmatched. The CDR3 loop spans 16 amino acids. Germline lookup yields CDR1 LNHDA and CDR2 SQIVND (reference sequence). The CDR3 DNA reads TGTGCCAGTAGTATAGAAAGGACAGGGGGGAACTATGGCTACACCTTC. It translates to CASSIERTGGNYGYTF.

This clone appeared once. This chain joins TRBV2 and TRBJ2-1, with D unclear. The ends were cut back, 7 bases at V and 3 bases at J, with 10 bases in the middle. Looked up from germline, CDR1 is SNHLY and CDR2 is FYNNEI. The CDR3 consists of 13 residues. The CDR3 loop is CASKKRYYNEQFF. The CDR3 nucleotides are TGTGCCAGCAAGAAGCGTTACTACAATGAGCAGTTCTTC.

This chain uses TRBV6-2 or TRBV6-3 with TRBJ1-1, with no clear D. This CDR3 region has 13 residues. Germline V lookup: CDR1 MNHEY, CDR2 SVGEGT. The germline V and J ends were trimmed by 2 bases and 3 bases, with 7 bases remaining between them. The CDR3 reads CASSYEDYTEAFF. The CDR3 nucleotides are TGTGCCAGCAGTTACGAGGATTACACTGAAGCTTTCTTT.

The CDR3 protein is CASSIRGQWTDTQYF. In DNA form, the CDR3 reads TGTGCCAGTAGTATCAGGGGGCAATGGACAGATACGCAGTATTTT. The V call is TRBV19, the J call TRBJ2-3; 8 nucleotides align to TRBD1. V shed 3 bases and J 3 bases; nucleotides not matched to a gene: 5. This CDR3 is built from 15 residues. Germline CDR1 and CDR2: LNHDA and SQIVND (reference sequence).

The CDR3 loop is CASILAGEGGETQYF. CDR3 DNA: TGTGCCAGCATTCTTGCGGGAGAGGGGGGGGAGACCCAGTACTTC. This rearrangement joins TRBV2 to TRBJ2-5; possible D gene TRBD2, 7 bases. The V end was cut by 7 bases, the J end by 5 bases, with 20 bases between. CDR3 length: 15 amino acids. CDR1 SNHLY and CDR2 FYNNEI come from the germline V gene. The full variable domain, completed using reference TRBV2 and TRBJ2-5, is EPEVTQTPSHQVTQMGQEVILRCVPISNHLYFYWYRQILGQKVEFLVSFYNNEISEKSEIFDDQFSVERPDGSNFTLKIRSTKLEDSAMYFCASILAGEGGETQYFGPGTRLLVL.

This clone showed up just once. The chain uses TRBV29-1 and TRBJ2-1; 10 bases match TRBD1. Germline CDR1 SQVTM, CDR2 ANQGSEA. V lost 7 bases and J lost 6; bases outside the gene matches: 12. The CDR3 is 15 residues long. The CDR3 DNA sequence: TGCAGCGCGTACCGGGACAGGGGTAGTCGCAATGAGCAGTTCTTC. It translates to CSAYRDRGSRNEQFF.

The chain recombines TRBV19 with TRBJ1-2; D remains unclear. V lost 2 bases and J lost 8, with 9 bases in between. This CDR3 comprises 12 residues. Germline CDR1 is LNHDA and CDR2 is SQIVND (reference sequence). CDR3 loop: CASSITGGGYTF. As DNA, the CDR3 is TGTGCCAGTAGTATAACCGGCGGCGGCTACACCTTC.

The rearrangement uses TRBV3-1 (or the pseudogene TRBV3-2) and TRBJ1-2, with 7 bases identical to TRBD1. CDR3 length: 16 residues. Trimming at V came to 3 bases and at J to 3 bases, leaving 10 bases not matched to a gene. Germline values: CDR1 LGHDT, CDR2 YNNKEL (reference sequence). The CDR3 here is CASSHRARQGDYGYTF. Here the CDR3 DNA reads TGTGCCAGCAGCCATCGGGCGCGACAGGGAGACTATGGCTACACCTTC.

This chain links TRBV5-1 with TRBJ1-5; tentatively, D is TRBD1 (5 bases). Germline assignment: CDR1 SGHRS and CDR2 YFSETQ. The V and J ends lost 0 bases and 9 bases respectively, with 16 bases between them. CDR3 length: 15 amino acids. CDR3 DNA sequence: TGCGCCAGCAGCTTGGGGACGGAGGGGCTGGGGCCCCAGCATTTT. Residues: CASSLGTEGLGPQHF.

The chain has TRBV27 and TRBJ1-2, with 9 bases identical to TRBD1. Germline assignment: CDR1 MNHEY and CDR2 SMNVEV (reference sequence). Trimming at V came to 3 bases and at J to 3 bases, leaving 8 bases not matched to a gene. The length of the CDR3 is 16 residues. The CDR3 coding sequence is TGTGCCAGCAGTTTCACAGGGGGCTTCGGGGACTATGGCTACACCTTC. This gives the protein CASSFTGGFGDYGYTF.

The chain links TRBV6-6 to TRBJ2-1, with 10 positions matching TRBD2. J was trimmed by 3 bases and V by 6 bases; bases with no gene match: 20. Germline-derived CDR1 and CDR2 are MNHNY and SVGAGI (reference sequence). The CDR3 covers 20 residues. CDR3 sequence: CASSLARHTAGLAFYNEQFF. CDR3 bases: TGTGCCAGCAGCCTCGCGCGCCACACAGCGGGACTAGCGTTCTACAATGAGCAGTTCTTC.

This chain joins TRBV10-3 and TRBJ1-5; 7 bases line up with TRBD1. CDR3 length equals 13 residues. Germline V lookup: CDR1 ENHRY, CDR2 SYGVKD. Losses at the gene ends were 10 bases for V and 7 bases for J; bases not matched to a gene: 10. Here the CDR3 DNA reads TGTGCCACCGGGACAGCGGGTTTACAGCCCCAGCATTTT. It translates to CATGTAGLQPQHF.

The chain is built from TRBV30 and TRBJ1-2; 8 bases align to TRBD1. Germline CDR1 is GTSNPN and CDR2 is SVGIG (reference sequence). J gave up 7 bases and V 0 bases, and 7 bases lay outside the gene matches. This CDR3 has 14 residues. This CDR3 reads CAWSVQGGSLGYTF. The CDR3 nucleotides are TGTGCCTGGAGTGTACAGGGGGGATCTCTTGGCTACACCTTC.

The chain joins TRBV19 to TRBJ2-1; no definite D call. V was pared by 5 bases and J by 7 bases, with 12 bases between. CDR3 length: 13 amino acids. From germline, CDR1 is LNHDA and CDR2 SQIVND (reference sequence). DNA of the CDR3: TGTGCCAGTAGTTTGAGCCCCCCGAATGAGCAGTTCTTC. It encodes CASSLSPPNEQFF.

The chain links TRBV15 to TRBJ1-4; unclear D gene. Trimming took 0 bases from V and 12 from J, leaving 8 bases between them. This CDR3 contains 12 residues. Per the germline V gene, CDR1 is LNHNV and CDR2 is YYDKDF (reference sequence). The CDR3 coding sequence is TGTGCCACCAGCAGAGATTTACCGGAACTGTTTTTT. Protein sequence: CATSRDLPELFF.

J is TRBJ1-3 and V is TRBV5-5; weak D call: TRBD1 (6 bases). Per germline, CDR1 SGHKS and CDR2 YYEKEE (reference sequence). The CDR3 is made up of 17 amino acids. The ends were cut back, 4 bases at V and 1 base at J, with 18 bases in the middle. CDR3 amino acids: CASSAGPIRGSGNTIYF. The DNA of the CDR3 is TGTGCCAGCAGCGCGGGCCCGATAAGGGGGTCTGGAAACACCATATATTTT.

This clone appeared a single time. V is TRBV2 and J is TRBJ1-5; D gene unclear. V lost 7 bases to trimming and J lost 4 bases, with 17 bases between them. Germline V gene sequence: CDR1 SNHLY, CDR2 FYNNEI. The CDR3 loop spans 15 amino acids. The CDR3 nucleotides are TGTGCCAGCAACCCGGGAAATGGGGAAAATCAGCCCCAGCATTTT. As protein: CASNPGNGENQPQHF. Drawing the rest from reference TRBV2 and TRBJ1-5, the complete variable domain is EPEVTQTPSHQVTQMGQEVILRCVPISNHLYFYWYRQILGQKVEFLVSFYNNEISEKSEIFDDQFSVERPDGSNFTLKIRSTKLEDSAMYFCASNPGNGENQPQHFGDGTRLSIL.

The J gene is TRBJ2-3, the V gene TRBV7-9, with D perhaps matching TRBD2 (5 bases). This CDR3 is built from 14 residues. Trimming removed 8 bases at V and 5 bases at J, with 17 bases between. From germline, CDR1 is SEHNR and CDR2 FQNEAQ (reference sequence). The CDR3 bases are TGTGCCAGCCAGCGAGGGAATGGAGGAGATACGCAGTATTTT. As protein: CASQRGNGGDTQYF.

The chain uses TRBV6-5 and TRBJ1-3; unclear D gene. The germline V and J ends were trimmed by 10 bases and 7 bases, with 20 bases remaining between them. Germline-derived CDR1 and CDR2 are MNHEY and SVGAGI. The CDR3 is 14 residues long. Written as DNA, the CDR3 is TGTGCCACCGACGGTCCGGGGAATTTGAACACCATATATTTT. Residues: CATDGPGNLNTIYF.

J is TRBJ2-5 and V is TRBV3-1 (or the pseudogene TRBV3-2), with D possibly TRBD2 on 6 matching bases. Trimming stripped 4 bases from V and 3 bases from J, with 9 bases between. CDR1 is LGHDT and CDR2 is YNNKEL in the germline V gene (reference sequence). This CDR3 contains 13 residues. The CDR3 loop is CASSPTRKETQYF. CDR3 coding DNA: TGTGCCAGCAGCCCGACTAGGAAAGAGACCCAGTACTTC.

The chain employs TRBV5-8 and TRBJ1-1, with a possible D match to TRBD1 (5 bases). CDR1 and CDR2 from the germline V gene are SGHTS and YDEGEE. Trimming took off 1 base at V and 5 bases at J, with 9 bases between the two ends. CDR3 length equals 13 residues. CDR3 nucleotides: TGTGCCAGCAGCTTGCGTAGGGGAACTGAAGCTTTCTTT. Translating gives CASSLRRGTEAFF. The full variable domain, in which reference TRBV5-8 and TRBJ1-1 provide the parts outside the CDR3, is EAGVTQSPTHLIKTRGQQATLRCSPISGHTSVYWYQQALGLGLQFLLWYDEGEERNRGNFPPRFSGRQFPNYSSELNVNALELEDSALYLCASSLRRGTEAFFGQGTRLTVV.

The chain has TRBV5-4 and TRBJ1-2; TRBD1 matches 12 bases. The germline gives CDR1 SGHNT, CDR2 YYREEE (reference sequence). The CDR3 has 14 residues. The ends lost 4 bases at V and 5 bases at J; junction bases unmatched: 3. The CDR3 loop reads CASSGDRGQYGYTF. DNA for the CDR3: TGTGCCAGCAGCGGGGACAGGGGGCAATATGGCTACACCTTC.

The rearrangement joins TRBV6-7 to TRBJ1-2; 7 bases line up with TRBD1. TRBV6-7 is filed as an ORF, its function uncertain. The trim removed 0 bases at V and 1 base at J, leaving 8 bases unmatched. The CDR3 is 17 residues long. CDR3 DNA: TGTGCCAGCAGTTACTCCCTCCGGGACAGCATTAACTATGGCTACACCTTC. Its translation is CASSYSLRDSINYGYTF.

The chain has TRBV9 and TRBJ1-1; D might be TRBD1 (6 bases). The V gene lost 3 bases and the J gene lost 5 bases, with 17 bases spanning the gap. The CDR3 length is 15 residues. Germline-derived CDR1 and CDR2 are SGDLS and YYNGEE. CDR3 DNA sequence: TGTGCCAGCAGCGCCGGACAGTTAGGAGGAACTGAAGCTTTCTTT. Its translation is CASSAGQLGGTEAFF.

The chain joins TRBV19 to TRBJ2-1; D is perhaps TRBD2 (6 bases). V dropped 3 bases and J dropped 4 bases, with 13 bases sitting between them. CDR3 length: 15 residues. CDR1 and CDR2 (germline): LNHDA, SQIVND (reference sequence). The CDR3 is CASSMGQRVYNEQFF. The CDR3 DNA is TGTGCCAGTAGTATGGGCCAGCGGGTATACAATGAGCAGTTCTTC.

This sequence joins TRBV4-2 and TRBJ1-1; no definite D call. Looked up from germline, CDR1 is LGHNA and CDR2 is YNFKEQ. Trimming took off 3 bases at V and 1 base at J, with 12 bases between the two ends. The CDR3 consists of 15 residues. CDR3 sequence reads: CASSQPVTGNTEAFF. CDR3 DNA sequence: TGTGCCAGCAGCCAGCCGGTGACGGGGAACACTGAAGCTTTCTTT.

V usage is TRBV19 and J usage is TRBJ2-1, with 11 bases lining up with TRBD2. J gave up 6 bases and V 5 bases, and 6 bases lay outside the gene matches. The CDR3 totals 15 residues. Germline V gives CDR1 LNHDA, CDR2 SQIVND (reference sequence). CDR3 in DNA: TGTGCCAGTAGTGTACTAGCGGGAGTCTTCAATGAGCAGTTCTTC. Amino acid sequence: CASSVLAGVFNEQFF.

This clone was seen only a few times. The CDR3 coding sequence is TGTGCCAGCAGCTTAGAATTGTCGGGATATGGTTCACCCCTCCACTTT. It is translated as CASSLELSGYGSPLHF. The genes are TRBV7-2 and TRBJ1-6, with D hard to call. From germline, CDR1 is SGHTA and CDR2 FQGNSA. Trimming removed 1 base at V and 9 bases at J, with 16 bases between. The CDR3 is 16 residues long.

This chain connects TRBV3-1 (or the pseudogene TRBV3-2) to TRBJ2-2; TRBD2 might be the D (5 bases). V gave up 0 bases and J gave up 6 bases, with 17 bases separating them. The germline CDR1 and CDR2 sequences are LGHDT and YNNKEL (reference sequence). This CDR3 is 17 amino acids long. The chain's CDR3 is CASSQEPSLRGAGELFF. DNA of the CDR3: TGTGCCAGCAGCCAAGAACCTAGCCTCCGAGGTGCCGGGGAGCTGTTTTTT.